What follows is one T cell receptor beta chain and its context. Its cognate antigen is unknown. The data were produced by immunoSEQ multiplex PCR, yet TCRdb's version contains in-frame clones alone and is incomplete. Among roughly 41,000 clones listed, around 75% were seen once. This sample was taken from a study of PD-1 blockade in classical Hodgkin lymphoma. This CDR3 has 17 residues. After removal of 4 bases from V and 2 bases from J, the junction contained 6 bases not matched to a gene. Germline V gives CDR1 MNHNS, CDR2 SASEGT. Each and every patient relapsed after autologous stem cell transplantation, and patients got differing brentuximab vedotin exposure. Complete response, partial response or progressive disease made up the best responses. Findings and caveats of the study: CD8+ TCR diversity did not rise significantly by C4D1, unlike CD4+. Exclusion applied to patients who initiated nivolumab less than 1 year following ASCT. Newly diagnosed patients reportedly had lower baseline TCR diversity than healthy donors.

The chain carries TRBV6-1 and TRBJ2-3; 13 bases are a match to TRBD2. The sample was peripheral blood mononuclear cells (PBMCs), taken at baseline. This clonotype was sampled from a human donor with classical Hodgkin lymphoma. For the CDR3, the DNA is TGTGCCAGCAGTGTAAGACTAGCGGGAGGTAACACAGATACGCAGTATTTT. Protein sequence: CASSVRLAGGNTDTQYF.